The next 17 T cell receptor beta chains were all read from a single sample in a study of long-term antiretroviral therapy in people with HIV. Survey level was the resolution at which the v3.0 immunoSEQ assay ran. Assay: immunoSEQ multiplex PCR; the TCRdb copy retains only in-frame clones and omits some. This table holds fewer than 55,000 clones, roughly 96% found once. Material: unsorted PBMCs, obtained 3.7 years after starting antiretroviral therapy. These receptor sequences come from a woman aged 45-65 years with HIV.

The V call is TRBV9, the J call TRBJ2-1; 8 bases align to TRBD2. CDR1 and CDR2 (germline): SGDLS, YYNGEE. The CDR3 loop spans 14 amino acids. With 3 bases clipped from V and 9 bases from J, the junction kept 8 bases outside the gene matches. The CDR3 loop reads CASSAVDAGGEQFF. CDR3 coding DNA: TGTGCCAGCAGCGCGGTTGATGCGGGGGGTGAGCAGTTCTTC.

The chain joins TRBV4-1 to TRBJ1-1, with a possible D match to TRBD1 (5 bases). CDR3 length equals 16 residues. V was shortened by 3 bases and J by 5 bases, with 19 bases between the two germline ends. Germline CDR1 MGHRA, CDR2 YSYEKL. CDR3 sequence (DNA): TGCGCCAGCAGCCAGGAGGAGGGCAGAGGGGTGACTGAAGCTTTCTTT. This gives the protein CASSQEEGRGVTEAFF.

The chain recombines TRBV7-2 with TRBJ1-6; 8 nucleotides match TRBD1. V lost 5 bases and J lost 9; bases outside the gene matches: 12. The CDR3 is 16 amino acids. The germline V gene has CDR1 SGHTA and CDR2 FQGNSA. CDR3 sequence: CASSTLTGVTGSPLHF. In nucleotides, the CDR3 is TGTGCCAGCAGCACCTTGACAGGGGTAACAGGTTCACCCCTCCACTTT.

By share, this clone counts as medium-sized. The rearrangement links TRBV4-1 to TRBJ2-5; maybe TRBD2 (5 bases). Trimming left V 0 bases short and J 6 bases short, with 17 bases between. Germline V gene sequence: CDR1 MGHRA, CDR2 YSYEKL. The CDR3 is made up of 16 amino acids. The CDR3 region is CASSQDTRTWQKTQYF. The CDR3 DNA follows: TGCGCCAGCAGCCAAGATACCCGGACTTGGCAAAAGACCCAGTACTTC.

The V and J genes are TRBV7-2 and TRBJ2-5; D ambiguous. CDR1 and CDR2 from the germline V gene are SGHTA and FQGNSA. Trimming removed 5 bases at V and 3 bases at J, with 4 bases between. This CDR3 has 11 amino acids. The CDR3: CASSQEETQYF. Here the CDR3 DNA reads TGTGCCAGCAGCCAGGAAGAGACCCAGTACTTC.

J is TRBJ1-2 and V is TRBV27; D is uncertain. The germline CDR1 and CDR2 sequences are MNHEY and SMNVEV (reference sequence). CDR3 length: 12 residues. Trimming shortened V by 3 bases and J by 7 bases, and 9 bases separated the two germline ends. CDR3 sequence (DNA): TGTGCCAGCAGTTTGAATGGGGTTGGCTACACCTTC. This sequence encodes CASSLNGVGYTF.

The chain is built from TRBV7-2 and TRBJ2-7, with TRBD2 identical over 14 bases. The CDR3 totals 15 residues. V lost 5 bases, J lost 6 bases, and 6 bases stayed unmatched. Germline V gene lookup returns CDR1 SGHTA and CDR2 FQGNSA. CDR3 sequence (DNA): TGTGCCAGCAGCCCACGACTAGCGGGGGGGCCCGAGCAGTACTTC. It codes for CASSPRLAGGPEQYF.

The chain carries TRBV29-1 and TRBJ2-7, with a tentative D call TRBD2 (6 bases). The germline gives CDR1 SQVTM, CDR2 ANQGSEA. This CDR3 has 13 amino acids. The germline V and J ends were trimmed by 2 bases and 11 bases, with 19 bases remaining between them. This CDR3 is CSVESPLSGVEYF. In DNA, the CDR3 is TGCAGCGTTGAATCACCCCTTTCGGGGGTTGAGTACTTC.

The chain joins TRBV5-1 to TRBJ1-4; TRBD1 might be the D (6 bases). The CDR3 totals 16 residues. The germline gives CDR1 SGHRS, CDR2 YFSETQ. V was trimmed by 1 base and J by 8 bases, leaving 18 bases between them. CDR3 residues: CASSLPPQGEQEKLFF. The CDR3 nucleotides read TGCGCCAGCAGCTTGCCCCCACAGGGTGAGCAAGAAAAACTGTTTTTT.

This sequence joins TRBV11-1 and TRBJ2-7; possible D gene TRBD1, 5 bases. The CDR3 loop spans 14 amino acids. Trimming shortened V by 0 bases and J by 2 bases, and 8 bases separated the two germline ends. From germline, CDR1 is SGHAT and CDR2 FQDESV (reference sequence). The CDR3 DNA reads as TGTGCCAGCAGCTTAGCGGGCAGGGCCTACGAGCAGTACTTC. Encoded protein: CASSLAGRAYEQYF.

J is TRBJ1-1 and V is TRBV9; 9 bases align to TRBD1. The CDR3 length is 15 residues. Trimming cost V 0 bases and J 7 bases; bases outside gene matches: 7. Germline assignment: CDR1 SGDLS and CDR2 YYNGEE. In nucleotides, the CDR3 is TGTGCCAGCAGCGTAGCTGAGACAGGGGGAAGTGAAGCTTTCTTT. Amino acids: CASSVAETGGSEAFF.

The CDR3 loop reads CASSFTQGYEQYF. The CDR3 bases are TGTGCCAGCAGTTTTACCCAGGGCTACGAGCAGTACTTC. The chain links TRBV27 to TRBJ2-7; D is perhaps TRBD1 (5 bases). Germline V gene lookup returns CDR1 MNHEY and CDR2 SMNVEV (reference sequence). This CDR3 is 13 amino acids long. V dropped 3 bases and J dropped 3 bases, with 9 bases sitting between them.

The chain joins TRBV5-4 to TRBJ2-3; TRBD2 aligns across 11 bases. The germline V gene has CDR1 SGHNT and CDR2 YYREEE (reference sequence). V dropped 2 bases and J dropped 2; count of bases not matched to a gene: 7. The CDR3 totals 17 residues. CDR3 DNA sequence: TGTGCCAGCAGCTTACCGCCGGGACTAGCGGTCACAGATACGCAGTATTTT. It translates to CASSLPPGLAVTDTQYF.

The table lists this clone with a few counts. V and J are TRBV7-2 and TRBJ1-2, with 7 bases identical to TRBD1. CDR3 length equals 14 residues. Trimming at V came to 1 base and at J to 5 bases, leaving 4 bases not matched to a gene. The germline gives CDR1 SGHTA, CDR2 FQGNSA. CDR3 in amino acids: CASSLGGGAYGYTF. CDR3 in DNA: TGTGCCAGCAGCTTAGGAGGGGGCGCATATGGCTACACCTTC.

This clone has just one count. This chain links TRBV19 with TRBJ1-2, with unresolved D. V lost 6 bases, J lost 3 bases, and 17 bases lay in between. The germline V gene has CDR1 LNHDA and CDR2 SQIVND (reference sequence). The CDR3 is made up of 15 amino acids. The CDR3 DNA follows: TGTGCCAGTAGCCCCGTAGGGTTACCATACTATGGCTACACCTTC. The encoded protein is CASSPVGLPYYGYTF.

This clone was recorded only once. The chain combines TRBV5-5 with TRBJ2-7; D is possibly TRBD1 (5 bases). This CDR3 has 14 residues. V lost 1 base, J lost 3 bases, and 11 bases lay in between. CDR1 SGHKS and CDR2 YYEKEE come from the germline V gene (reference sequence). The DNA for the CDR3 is TGTGCCAGCAGCTTGTCGACAGACGTCTACGAGCAGTACTTC. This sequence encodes CASSLSTDVYEQYF.

This CDR3 is CASSPRPGGNFGYTF. CDR3 DNA: TGTGCCAGTAGTCCCCGACCAGGGGGGAATTTTGGCTACACCTTC. The chain recombines TRBV19 with TRBJ1-2; 7 bases line up with TRBD1. The CDR3 spans 15 residues. With V trimmed by 5 bases and J by 7 bases, 13 bases remained unmatched. CDR1 is LNHDA and CDR2 is SQIVND in the germline V gene (reference sequence). Full variable domain (outside the CDR3, taken from reference TRBV19 and TRBJ1-2): DGGITQSPKYLFRKEGQNVTLSCEQNLNHDAMYWYRQDPGQGLRLIYYSQIVNDFQKGDIAEGYSVSREKKESFPLTVTSAQKNPTAFYLCASSPRPGGNFGYTFGSGTRLTVV.